A selection of T cell receptor beta chains follows, all from one sample in a study of blood T cell repertoires in COVID-19. TCRdb keeps only in-frame clones here, not all; method: immunoSEQ multiplex PCR. Here the sample spans about 100,000 clones, approximately 86% being singletons. The sequenced material came from peripheral blood. These receptors all come from a man aged 55 to 70 with acute or convalescent COVID-19. Both conserved end residues are part of each CDR3. The D gene is left open where the match is weak. The size entry is marked missing in some rows and otherwise reads once, few, many or a size class.

TRBD1	TRBJ2-2	TRBV27	.	CASSIWTGNTGELFF	TGTGCCAGCAGTATCTGGACAGGGAACACCGGGGAGCTGTTTTTT
TRBD1	TRBJ1-5	TRBV19	.	CASSMSAGGSNQPQHF	TGTGCCAGTAGTATGTCGGCAGGGGGGAGCAATCAGCCCCAGCATTTT
.	TRBJ2-2	TRBV18	.	CASSPTGNTGELFF	TGTGCCAGCTCACCGACAGGGAACACCGGGGAGCTGTTTTTT
TRBD1	TRBJ2-6	TRBV28	.	CASSTYSTGAGANVLTF	TGTGCCAGCAGTACTTATTCAACAGGGGCTGGGGCCAACGTCCTGACTTTC
.	TRBJ1-5	TRBV6-1	.	CASSERGSNQPQHF	TGTGCCAGCAGTGAACGGGGTAGCAATCAGCCCCAGCATTTT
.	TRBJ2-5	TRBV5-8	.	CASSLALGRQETQYF	TGTGCCAGCAGCTTGGCTTTGGGGAGGCAAGAGACCCAGTACTTC
.	TRBJ1-2	TRBV19	.	CASSYREWYYYGYTF	TGTGCCAGTAGCTACAGGGAGTGGTACTACTATGGCTACACCTTC
.	TRBJ2-2	TRBV7-6	.	CAIPRGSANTGELFF	TGTGCCATTCCACGGGGGTCCGCGAACACCGGGGAGCTGTTTTTT
.	TRBJ2-2	TRBV19	.	CASSMGQNTGELFF	TGTGCCAGTAGTATGGGACAGAACACCGGGGAGCTGTTTTTT
.	TRBJ1-1	TRBV30	.	CAWSVRAEAFF	TGTGCCTGGAGTGTACGGGCTGAAGCTTTCTTT
TRBD2	TRBJ2-7	TRBV5-1	.	CASSPGTSEHEQYF	TGCGCCAGCAGCCCGGGGACTAGCGAGCACGAGCAGTACTTC
TRBD2	TRBJ2-2	TRBV5-1	.	CASSGLAGGSTGELFF	TGCGCCAGCAGCGGACTAGCGGGAGGGTCCACCGGGGAGCTGTTTTTT
.	TRBJ1-1	TRBV18	once	CASSLLNTEAFF	TGTGCCAGCTCACTCTTGAACACTGAAGCTTTCTTT
.	TRBJ2-3	TRBV19	.	CASGKTIGDTQYF	TGTGCCAGTGGCAAGACTATCGGAGATACGCAGTATTTT
TRBD2	TRBJ2-1	TRBV5-4	.	CASSLGSGSGHEQFF	TGTGCCAGCAGCTTGGGTAGCGGGAGCGGCCATGAGCAGTTCTTC